This TCR beta chain was obtained from a study of beta chain features in type 1 diabetes. Study details: Cells sorted and examined across all samples totaled roughly 100,000,000. Study results and caveats: There was a moderate but significant shortening of TCRB CDR3s in all four CD4+ subsets of Type 1 diabetes patients.

The CDR3 spans 15 residues. V was clipped by 7 bases and J by 4 bases, with 19 bases between them. Germline lookup yields CDR1 MDHEN and CDR2 SYDVKM. Remarks on this clone: The antigen is unknown.

The sequenced template was cDNA made from the entire isolated RNA. Repertoires were generated with immunoSEQ multiplex PCR, while TCRdb's copy carries only in-frame clones and drops some. The sample includes fewer than 250,000 clones, more than 9% of them seen just once. The gene calls are TRBV28 and TRBJ1-1, with a possible D match to TRBD1 (5 bases). Specimen: naive CD4+ T cells from blood. The sequence derives from a woman in her late teens or twenties in good health. CDR3 in DNA: TGTGCCAGCACCCCGAGGACACCTCGGAGCACTGAAGCTTTCTTT. Its protein is CASTPRTPRSTEAFF.